The text below deals with one TCR beta chain. The antigen remains unidentified. A junction end diverges from the germline sequence, so it may reflect a read error. The sample originates from a study of cytomegalovirus exposure and HLA in healthy donors. General study points: The dataset shows that most TCR sequences were rare, while some public TCRs occurred in many donors.

The primer mix had 60 Vbeta and 13 Jbeta primers. Profiled with immunoSEQ multiplex PCR; TCRdb holds only in-frame clones, not every one. This sample has 80,000 or so clones, with over 9% found just once. The length of the CDR3 is 14 residues. Germline CDR1 reads WSHSY; CDR2 reads SAAADI. The sequenced material came from PBMCs. The TCR was taken from a man in his sixties in good health and CMV-seropositive. The V and J genes are TRBV10-2 and TRBJ1-2; D ambiguous. CDR3 region: CASSDTRFNYGYTF. CDR3 in DNA: TGCGCCAGCAGTGACACGCGCTTCAACTATGGCTACACCTTT.